This is a list of T cell receptor beta chains from one sample in a study of blood T cell repertoires in COVID-19. TCRdb's copy holds only in-frame clones and misses some; the assay was immunoSEQ multiplex PCR. Of fewer than 350,000 clones listed, around 90% are singletons. Sequenced material: peripheral blood. The receptors were gathered from a man younger than 30 with active or convalescent COVID-19. CDR3s include the opening cysteine and the closing phenylalanine or tryptophan. A D gene is named only where the DNA matches it firmly. Clone size, where shown, is once, few, many, or a class for clones that have expanded.

J gene: TRBJ2-5; V gene: TRBV6-6; CDR3 length: 16; clone size: .; D gene: TRBD1; CDR3 protein: CASSSPGQGAGETQYF; CDR3 DNA: TGTGCCAGCAGTTCCCCAGGACAGGGGGCGGGGGAGACCCAGTACTTC
J gene: TRBJ2-3; V gene: TRBV6-5; CDR3 length: 14; clone size: .; D gene: .; CDR3 protein: CASRAGKSTDTQYF; CDR3 DNA: TGTGCCAGCAGAGCAGGGAAGAGCACAGATACGCAGTATTTT
J gene: TRBJ1-1; V gene: TRBV5-5; CDR3 length: 19; clone size: .; D gene: .; CDR3 protein: CASSLALRAYSNLNTEAFF; CDR3 DNA: TGTGCCAGCAGCTTGGCGCTCAGGGCCTACTCAAATCTGAACACTGAAGCTTTCTTT
J gene: TRBJ2-1; V gene: TRBV6-2/TRBV6-3; CDR3 length: 15; clone size: .; D gene: .; CDR3 protein: CASSYSGQGLYEQFF; CDR3 DNA: TGTGCCAGCAGTTACTCCGGGCAGGGCTTATATGAGCAGTTCTTC
J gene: TRBJ2-1; V gene: TRBV3-1/TRBV3-2; CDR3 length: 11; clone size: .; D gene: .; CDR3 protein: CASSHIDEQFF; CDR3 DNA: TGTGCCAGCAGCCATATCGATGAGCAGTTCTTC
J gene: TRBJ2-1; V gene: TRBV7-6; CDR3 length: 15; clone size: .; D gene: .; CDR3 protein: CASSSTDNVYNEQFF; CDR3 DNA: TGTGCCAGCAGCTCGACGGACAACGTCTACAATGAGCAGTTCTTC
J gene: TRBJ1-2; V gene: TRBV6-2/TRBV6-3; CDR3 length: 19; clone size: .; D gene: TRBD1; CDR3 protein: CASSSREGQSQIGVYGYTF; CDR3 DNA: TGTGCCAGCAGTTCACGGGAGGGACAGAGCCAGATCGGAGTCTATGGCTACACCTTC
J gene: TRBJ1-1; V gene: TRBV5-4; CDR3 length: 14; clone size: .; D gene: .; CDR3 protein: CASSPGVMNTEAFF; CDR3 DNA: TGTGCCAGCAGCCCAGGGGTTATGAACACTGAAGCTTTCTTT
J gene: TRBJ1-1; V gene: TRBV7-9; CDR3 length: 15; clone size: .; D gene: TRBD1; CDR3 protein: CASSLARQGDTEAFF; CDR3 DNA: TGTGCCAGCAGCTTAGCGCGGCAGGGGGATACTGAAGCTTTCTTT
J gene: TRBJ1-3; V gene: TRBV19; CDR3 length: 15; clone size: .; D gene: .; CDR3 protein: CASIAQQGSGNTIYF; CDR3 DNA: TGTGCCAGTATAGCCCAACAGGGATCTGGAAACACCATATATTTT
J gene: TRBJ2-7; V gene: TRBV27; CDR3 length: 14; clone size: once; D gene: TRBD1; CDR3 protein: CASQIGTGIYEQYF; CDR3 DNA: TGTGCCAGCCAAATAGGGACAGGGATCTACGAGCAGTACTTC
J gene: TRBJ1-3; V gene: TRBV4-2; CDR3 length: 19; clone size: .; D gene: TRBD1; CDR3 protein: CASSQDNKQGTVSGNTIYF; CDR3 DNA: TGTGCCAGCAGCCAAGATAATAAGCAAGGGACAGTCTCTGGAAACACCATATATTTT
J gene: TRBJ1-1; V gene: TRBV6-6; CDR3 length: 17; clone size: .; D gene: TRBD1; CDR3 protein: CASSHPRDRRRNTEAFF; CDR3 DNA: TGTGCCAGCAGTCACCCCCGGGACAGACGTCGGAACACTGAAGCTTTCTTT
J gene: TRBJ2-3; V gene: TRBV3-1/TRBV3-2; CDR3 length: 16; clone size: .; D gene: TRBD1; CDR3 protein: CASSQLPGQGTDTQYF; CDR3 DNA: TGTGCCAGCAGCCAGCTACCGGGACAGGGCACAGATACGCAGTATTTT
J gene: TRBJ2-3; V gene: TRBV9; CDR3 length: 13; clone size: .; D gene: .; CDR3 protein: CASSDRGTDTQYF; CDR3 DNA: TGTGCCAGCAGCGACAGGGGCACAGATACGCAGTATTTT
J gene: TRBJ1-3; V gene: TRBV5-1; CDR3 length: 15; clone size: .; D gene: TRBD1; CDR3 protein: CASSSPGTGGNTIYF; CDR3 DNA: TGCGCCAGCAGCAGCCCCGGGACAGGGGGAAACACCATATATTTT
J gene: TRBJ1-2; V gene: TRBV5-1; CDR3 length: 16; clone size: .; D gene: .; CDR3 protein: CASSLVKSGTSYGYTF; CDR3 DNA: TGCGCCAGCAGCTTGGTAAAATCCGGGACTAGCTATGGCTACACCTTC
J gene: TRBJ2-7; V gene: TRBV9; CDR3 length: 13; clone size: .; D gene: .; CDR3 protein: CASSEGGNYEQYF; CDR3 DNA: TGTGCCAGCAGCGAGGGGGGGAACTACGAGCAGTACTTC
J gene: TRBJ2-2; V gene: TRBV19; CDR3 length: 14; clone size: .; D gene: .; CDR3 protein: CASSNTGLTGELFF; CDR3 DNA: TGTGCCAGTAGTAACACAGGGTTAACCGGGGAGCTGTTTTTT
J gene: TRBJ1-6; V gene: TRBV7-6; CDR3 length: 15; clone size: .; D gene: .; CDR3 protein: CASSLEIGRHSPLHF; CDR3 DNA: TGTGCCAGCAGCTTAGAGATTGGCAGGCATTCACCCCTCCACTTT
J gene: TRBJ1-4; V gene: TRBV12-5; CDR3 length: 16; clone size: .; D gene: .; CDR3 protein: CASGLVNGQRDEKLFF; CDR3 DNA: TGTGCTAGTGGTTTGGTAAACGGACAGCGTGATGAAAAACTGTTTTTT
J gene: TRBJ2-7; V gene: TRBV24-1; CDR3 length: 14; clone size: .; D gene: .; CDR3 protein: CALGQRFKSYEQYF; CDR3 DNA: TGTGCCCTCGGGCAGCGGTTTAAATCCTACGAGCAGTACTTC
J gene: TRBJ2-2; V gene: TRBV7-9; CDR3 length: 13; clone size: once; D gene: TRBD1; CDR3 protein: CASSSPGQGELFF; CDR3 DNA: TGTGCCAGCAGCTCCCCGGGACAGGGGGAGCTGTTTTTT
J gene: TRBJ2-5; V gene: TRBV5-1; CDR3 length: 15; clone size: .; D gene: TRBD2; CDR3 protein: CASSPGTSGGETQYF; CDR3 DNA: TGCGCCAGCAGCCCCGGGACTAGCGGGGGTGAGACCCAGTACTTC
J gene: TRBJ1-2; V gene: TRBV6-5; CDR3 length: 11; clone size: .; D gene: .; CDR3 protein: CATQGRNGYTF; CDR3 DNA: TGTGCCACCCAGGGAAGAAATGGCTACACCTTC
J gene: TRBJ1-5; V gene: TRBV25-1; CDR3 length: 12; clone size: .; D gene: .; CDR3 protein: CASRGPAQPQHF; CDR3 DNA: TGTGCCAGCAGGGGGCCCGCTCAGCCCCAGCATTTT
J gene: TRBJ2-5; V gene: TRBV27; CDR3 length: 13; clone size: .; D gene: .; CDR3 protein: CASSLGGRETQYF; CDR3 DNA: TGTGCCAGCAGTTTGGGGGGTAGGGAGACCCAGTACTTC
J gene: TRBJ1-6; V gene: TRBV7-8; CDR3 length: 14; clone size: .; D gene: .; CDR3 protein: CASSFSGVGSPLHF; CDR3 DNA: TGTGCCAGCAGCTTTTCAGGGGTGGGTTCACCCCTCCACTTT
J gene: TRBJ2-5; V gene: TRBV11-2; CDR3 length: 14; clone size: .; D gene: TRBD2; CDR3 protein: CASSKGLGLETQYF; CDR3 DNA: TGTGCCAGCAGCAAGGGACTAGGGTTGGAGACCCAGTACTTC
J gene: TRBJ1-1; V gene: TRBV19; CDR3 length: 14; clone size: .; D gene: .; CDR3 protein: CASSIEGMNTEAFF; CDR3 DNA: TGTGCCAGTAGTATAGAGGGCATGAACACTGAAGCTTTCTTT
J gene: TRBJ1-6; V gene: TRBV19; CDR3 length: 14; clone size: .; D gene: .; CDR3 protein: CASNSIVLGAALHF; CDR3 DNA: TGTGCCAGTAATTCCATAGTCTTGGGGGCGGCCCTCCACTTT
J gene: TRBJ2-5; V gene: TRBV9; CDR3 length: 15; clone size: once; D gene: .; CDR3 protein: CASSQSWDSLLLQYF; CDR3 DNA: TGTGCCAGCAGTCAATCCTGGGACTCTCTCTTGCTCCAGTACTTC
J gene: TRBJ1-1; V gene: TRBV29-1; CDR3 length: 11; clone size: .; D gene: TRBD1; CDR3 protein: CSAQGAAEAFF; CDR3 DNA: TGCAGCGCCCAGGGGGCCGCTGAAGCTTTCTTT
J gene: TRBJ1-5; V gene: TRBV19; CDR3 length: 16; clone size: .; D gene: TRBD1; CDR3 protein: CASSRSGTGSNQPQHF; CDR3 DNA: TGTGCCAGTAGTAGGTCCGGGACAGGTAGCAATCAGCCCCAGCATTTT
J gene: TRBJ1-3; V gene: TRBV19; CDR3 length: 15; clone size: .; D gene: TRBD1; CDR3 protein: CASSLATGGRDTIYF; CDR3 DNA: TGTGCCAGTAGTTTGGCGACAGGGGGACGGGACACCATATATTTT
J gene: TRBJ2-3; V gene: TRBV19; CDR3 length: 14; clone size: .; D gene: TRBD1; CDR3 protein: CATRNEGAGDTQYF; CDR3 DNA: TGTGCCACCAGGAACGAGGGGGCAGGAGATACGCAGTATTTT
J gene: TRBJ1-2; V gene: TRBV7-6; CDR3 length: 15; clone size: .; D gene: .; CDR3 protein: CASSVKVGAGYGYTF; CDR3 DNA: TGTGCCAGCAGCGTTAAGGTGGGGGCTGGCTATGGCTACACCTTC
J gene: TRBJ2-7; V gene: TRBV20-1; CDR3 length: 11; clone size: once; D gene: .; CDR3 protein: CSAPLYNGQYF; CDR3 DNA: TGCAGTGCCCCCCTCTATAACGGGCAGTACTTC
J gene: TRBJ1-2; V gene: TRBV6-1; CDR3 length: 15; clone size: .; D gene: TRBD1; CDR3 protein: CASSETGTGNYGYTF; CDR3 DNA: TGTGCCAGCAGTGAGACCGGGACAGGGAACTATGGCTACACCTTC
J gene: TRBJ2-3; V gene: TRBV10-1; CDR3 length: 15; clone size: .; D gene: .; CDR3 protein: CASSDRLRARGTQYF; CDR3 DNA: TGCGCCAGCAGTGACCGGTTGAGGGCAAGGGGGACGCAGTATTTT
J gene: TRBJ2-7; V gene: TRBV6-5; CDR3 length: 14; clone size: .; D gene: .; CDR3 protein: CASSYWQGPYEQYF; CDR3 DNA: TGTGCCAGCAGTTACTGGCAGGGTCCCTACGAGCAGTACTTC